The present entry profiles one T cell receptor (beta chain) with its context. This clonotype was counted between two and nine times. Its binding antigen is unknown. Base qualities are not provided; no much larger clone lies one nucleotide away. The sample comes from a study of blood T cells in healthy people across ages (dated by TCRdb to the mid-2010s). Study-level background: In model experiments, roughly one uniquely barcoded TCR beta cDNA molecule per two T cells was captured by template switching. To track age-related changes in TCR beta repertoire diversity, the study relied on deep sequencing normalized with unique cDNA molecular identifiers. The donors were split into four age groups: young (average around 15 years), middle-aged (over 35), aged (about 62) and long-lived (roughly 77). To avoid experimental bias, donors of different ages were distributed randomly across sequencing lanes. Two additional independent replicas of 1 million unique cDNA reads from the same blood draw were analyzed for two donors (one aged 18 to 30 and one aged 80 or older). What the authors observed across the whole study: As age increased, observed TCR beta diversity per million T cells dropped in a roughly linear way, and a significant reduction was already evident by age about 36. Compared with the aged group, the long-lived group had more naive CD4+ T cells, fewer expanded clones and increased TCR diversity, suggesting age selection. Total diversity estimates from one million sequenced T cells were considered lower bounds and underestimates. The percentage of naive T cells measured by flow cytometry correlated strongly with observed TCR beta diversity. Because the CMV infection status of the donors was unknown, age-related changes in expanded clonotypes may potentially have been confounded. Bulk unsorted PBMC profiling prevented conclusive comparison of naive and antigen-experienced compartments.

The library was produced with 5' RACE. Sequencing used an Illumina HiSeq 2500. A second PCR of about 6 to 11 cycles was run with a J-beta primer mix and a sample-barcoded 5' primer. A unique molecular identifier was introduced onto each TCR beta cDNA molecule by a template-switch 5' adaptor carrying 12 random nucleotides. Each sample yielded at least 2.5 million CDR3-containing paired-end reads. First-strand cDNA was synthesized from all RNA with the Mint cDNA synthesis kit, primed by a TRBC-specific oligonucleotide. Following uracil-DNA glycosylase treatment, all cDNA underwent a first 18-cycle PCR with the universal primers M1SS and BC2_uni_R. The original methods were these. Each sample was normalized by randomly selecting 1 million high-quality reads, each carrying a distinct molecular identifier. Reads sharing molecular identifiers were discarded rather than binned into consensus sequences. MiTCR, set to a Q25 quality threshold and the strictest error-elimination algorithm, was used for CDR3 identification, clonotype clustering and error correction. A nonparametric unseen species model using Euler transformation provided a lower-bound estimate of total TCR beta diversity. The public reads were reanalyzed by TCRdb: fastp trimming at Q25, MiXCR alignment, in-frame beta chains only. Rows are combined by CDR3 protein, so each entry shows the most common genes and DNA. The V and J calls were determined by TCRdb, not by the authors. This sample lists about 680,000 distinct CDR3 sequences; approximately 49% were detected once. The ten largest clones take up about a third of the sample.

The donors were 40 or so Caucasian individuals from Russia, aged roughly 6 to 100 years, who were systemically healthy. Each donor gave around 9.8 milliliters of peripheral blood, collected into EDTA-treated Vacutainer tubes. Ficoll-Paque density-gradient centrifugation was used to isolate PBMCs, with at least 7 million obtained per sample. Total RNA was extracted from PBMCs with Trizol reagent, with at least 5 micrograms obtained per sample. The percentages of naive CD45RAhigh/CD27high T cells were determined by flow cytometry on a PBMC aliquot from every donor. The CDR3 sequence holds 13 residues, the cysteine and phenylalanine included. Of the read, only the CDR3 DNA is kept; its 39 bases are in frame from base 1. V loses 3 bases of germline sequence and J loses 6 bases, and the interval between the two ends is 10 bases. CDR1 and CDR2, looked up from the germline V gene, are SGHDN and FVKESK.

The rearrangement joined TRBV14 to TRBJ2-3; a tentative D match to TRBD2 spans 6 bases. This sequence originates from a woman aged 60-75 years in good health. Source material: blood. The sequenced DNA is TGTGCCAGCAGCCACTCGGGAGCGGATACGCAGTATTTT. The encoded protein is CASSHSGADTQYF.